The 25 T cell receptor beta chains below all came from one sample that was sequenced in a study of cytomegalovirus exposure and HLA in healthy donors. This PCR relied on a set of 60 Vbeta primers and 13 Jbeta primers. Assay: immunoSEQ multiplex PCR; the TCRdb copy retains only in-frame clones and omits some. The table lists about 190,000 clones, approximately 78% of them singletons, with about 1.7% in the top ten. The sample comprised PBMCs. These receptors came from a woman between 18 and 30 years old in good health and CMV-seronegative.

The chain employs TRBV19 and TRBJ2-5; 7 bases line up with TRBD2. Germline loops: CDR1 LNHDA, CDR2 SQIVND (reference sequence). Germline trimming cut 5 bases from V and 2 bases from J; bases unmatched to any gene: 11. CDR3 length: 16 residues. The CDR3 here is CASSREAGLSQETQYF. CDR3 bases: TGTGCCAGTAGTCGGGAGGCAGGGTTGTCGCAAGAGACCCAGTACTTC.

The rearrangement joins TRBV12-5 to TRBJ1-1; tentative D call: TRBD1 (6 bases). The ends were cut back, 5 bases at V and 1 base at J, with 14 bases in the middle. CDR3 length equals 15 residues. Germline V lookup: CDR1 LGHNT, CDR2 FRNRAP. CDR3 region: CASGVSGERNTEAFF. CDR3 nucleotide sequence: TGTGCTAGTGGTGTCTCAGGGGAGCGGAACACTGAAGCTTTCTTT.

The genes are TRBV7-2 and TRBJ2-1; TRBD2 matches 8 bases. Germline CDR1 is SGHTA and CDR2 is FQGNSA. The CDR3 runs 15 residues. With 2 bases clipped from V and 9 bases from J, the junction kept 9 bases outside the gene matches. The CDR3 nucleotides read TGTGCCAGCAGCTTAACCCTCGGGGCGGGAGGTGAGCAGTTCTTC. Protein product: CASSLTLGAGGEQFF.

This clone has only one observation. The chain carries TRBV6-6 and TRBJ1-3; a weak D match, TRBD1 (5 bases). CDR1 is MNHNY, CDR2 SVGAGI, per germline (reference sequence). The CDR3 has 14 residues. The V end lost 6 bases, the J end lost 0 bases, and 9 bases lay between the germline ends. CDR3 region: CASRLQGSGNTIYF. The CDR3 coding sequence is TGTGCCAGCAGACTCCAGGGCTCTGGAAACACCATATATTTT.

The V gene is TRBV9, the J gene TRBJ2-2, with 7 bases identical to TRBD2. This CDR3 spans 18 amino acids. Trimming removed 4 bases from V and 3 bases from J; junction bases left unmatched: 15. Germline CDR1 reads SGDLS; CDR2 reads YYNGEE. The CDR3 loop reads CASSSRAGRVQDTGELFF. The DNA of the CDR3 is TGTGCCAGCAGCTCCCGGGCAGGGAGGGTTCAGGACACCGGGGAGCTGTTTTTT.

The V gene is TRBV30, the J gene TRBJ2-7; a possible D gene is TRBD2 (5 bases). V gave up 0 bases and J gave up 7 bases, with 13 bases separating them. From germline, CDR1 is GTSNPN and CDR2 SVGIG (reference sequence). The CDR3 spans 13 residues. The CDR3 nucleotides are TGTGCCTGGAGTGTACAGACCTCGGGGGAGCAGTACTTC. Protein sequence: CAWSVQTSGEQYF. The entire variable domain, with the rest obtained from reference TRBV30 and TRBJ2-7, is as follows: SQTIHQWPATLVQPVGSPLSLECTVEGTSNPNLYWYRQAAGRGLQLLFYSVGIGQISSEVPQNLSASRPQDRQFILSSKKLLLSDSGFYLCAWSVQTSGEQYFGPGTRLTVT.

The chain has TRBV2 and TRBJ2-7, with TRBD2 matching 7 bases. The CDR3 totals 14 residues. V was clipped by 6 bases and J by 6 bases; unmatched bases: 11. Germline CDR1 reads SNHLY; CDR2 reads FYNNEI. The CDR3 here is CASSGEGTGSEQYF. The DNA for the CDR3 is TGTGCCAGCAGCGGGGAGGGAACAGGTAGCGAGCAGTACTTC.

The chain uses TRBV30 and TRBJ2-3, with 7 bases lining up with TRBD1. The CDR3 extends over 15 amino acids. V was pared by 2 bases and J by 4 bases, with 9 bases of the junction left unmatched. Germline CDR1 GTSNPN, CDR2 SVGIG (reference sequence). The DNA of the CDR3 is TGTGCCTGGAGTATGGACAGGACGGTCTCAGATACGCAGTATTTT. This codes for CAWSMDRTVSDTQYF. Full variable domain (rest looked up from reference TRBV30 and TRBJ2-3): SQTIHQWPATLVQPVGSPLSLECTVEGTSNPNLYWYRQAAGRGLQLLFYSVGIGQISSEVPQNLSASRPQDRQFILSSKKLLLSDSGFYLCAWSMDRTVSDTQYFGPGTRLTVL.

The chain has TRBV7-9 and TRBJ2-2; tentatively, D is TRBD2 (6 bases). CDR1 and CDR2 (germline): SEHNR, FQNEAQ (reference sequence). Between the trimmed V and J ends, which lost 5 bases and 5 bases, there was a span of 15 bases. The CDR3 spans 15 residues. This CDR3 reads CASSRPGLETGELFF. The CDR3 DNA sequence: TGTGCCAGCAGCCGACCGGGACTCGAGACCGGGGAGCTGTTTTTT. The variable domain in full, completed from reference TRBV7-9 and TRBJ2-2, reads DTGVSQNPRHKITKRGQNVTFRCDPISEHNRLYWYRQTLGQGPEFLTYFQNEAQLEKSRLLSDRFSAERPKGSFSTLEIQRTEQGDSAMYLCASSRPGLETGELFFGEGSRLTVL.

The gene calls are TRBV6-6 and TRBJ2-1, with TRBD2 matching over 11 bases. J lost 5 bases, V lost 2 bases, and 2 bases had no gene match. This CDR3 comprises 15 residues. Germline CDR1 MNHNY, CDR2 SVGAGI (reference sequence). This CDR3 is CASSYGGLADNEQFF. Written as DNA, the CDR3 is TGTGCCAGCAGTTACGGGGGACTAGCGGACAATGAGCAGTTCTTC.

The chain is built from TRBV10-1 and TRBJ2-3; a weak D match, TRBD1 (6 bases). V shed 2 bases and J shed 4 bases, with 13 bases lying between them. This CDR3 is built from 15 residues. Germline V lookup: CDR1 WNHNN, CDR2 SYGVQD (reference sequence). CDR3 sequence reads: CASSETTSGADTQYF. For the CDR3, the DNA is TGCGCCAGCAGTGAGACTACTTCAGGGGCAGATACGCAGTATTTT.

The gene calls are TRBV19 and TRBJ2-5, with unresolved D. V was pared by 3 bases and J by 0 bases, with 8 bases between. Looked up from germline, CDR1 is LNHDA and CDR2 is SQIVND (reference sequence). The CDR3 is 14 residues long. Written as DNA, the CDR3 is TGTGCCAGTAGTATGGGCCCATACCAAGAGACCCAGTACTTC. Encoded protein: CASSMGPYQETQYF.

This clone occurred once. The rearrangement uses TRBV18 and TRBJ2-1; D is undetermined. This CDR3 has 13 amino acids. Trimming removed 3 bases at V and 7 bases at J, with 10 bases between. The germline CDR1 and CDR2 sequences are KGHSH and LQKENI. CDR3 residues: CASSPLAKNEQFF. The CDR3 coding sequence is TGTGCCAGCTCACCCCTGGCCAAAAATGAGCAGTTCTTC.

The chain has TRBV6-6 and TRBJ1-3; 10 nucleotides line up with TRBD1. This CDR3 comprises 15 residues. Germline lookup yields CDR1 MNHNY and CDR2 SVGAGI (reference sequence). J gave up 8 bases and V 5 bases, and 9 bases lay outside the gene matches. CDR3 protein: CASSGLGQGMDTIYF. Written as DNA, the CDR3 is TGTGCCAGCAGTGGTCTGGGACAGGGGATGGACACCATATATTTT.

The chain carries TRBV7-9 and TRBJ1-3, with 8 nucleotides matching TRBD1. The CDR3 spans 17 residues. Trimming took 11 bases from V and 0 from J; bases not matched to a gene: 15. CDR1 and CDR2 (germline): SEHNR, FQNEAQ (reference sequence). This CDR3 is CAATDRVQGSSGNTIYF. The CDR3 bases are TGTGCCGCCACGGACAGGGTTCAGGGGAGCTCTGGAAACACCATATATTTT.

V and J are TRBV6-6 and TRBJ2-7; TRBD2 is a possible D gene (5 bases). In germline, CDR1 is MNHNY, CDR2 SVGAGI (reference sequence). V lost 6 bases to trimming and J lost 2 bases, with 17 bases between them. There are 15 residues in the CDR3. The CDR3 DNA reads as TGTGCCAGCAGCGAGGGCGCGACACTCGCCTACGAGCAGTACTTC. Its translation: CASSEGATLAYEQYF.

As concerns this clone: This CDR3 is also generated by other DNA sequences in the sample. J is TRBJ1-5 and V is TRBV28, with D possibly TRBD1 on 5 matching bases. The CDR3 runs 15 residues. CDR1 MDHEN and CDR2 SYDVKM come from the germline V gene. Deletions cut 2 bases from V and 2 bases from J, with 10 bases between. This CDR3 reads CASSLRGLGNQPQHF. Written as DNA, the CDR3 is TGTGCCAGCAGTTTAAGGGGACTGGGCAATCAGCCCCAGCATTTT.

Here the CDR3 reads CASSSGGEKLFF. The DNA for the CDR3 is TGTGCCAGCAGCTCCGGAGGAGAAAAACTGTTTTTT. The genes are TRBV5-6 and TRBJ1-4; no reliable D call. V was trimmed by 3 bases and J by 8 bases, leaving 8 bases between them. The CDR3 extends over 12 amino acids. The germline V gene has CDR1 SGHDT and CDR2 YYEEEE.

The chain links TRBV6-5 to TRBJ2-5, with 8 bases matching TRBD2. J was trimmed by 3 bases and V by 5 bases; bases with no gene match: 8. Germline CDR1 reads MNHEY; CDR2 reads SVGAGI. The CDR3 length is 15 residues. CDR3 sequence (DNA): TGTGCCAGCAGTACCGGGACTAGGATTAAAGAGACCCAGTACTTC. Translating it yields CASSTGTRIKETQYF.

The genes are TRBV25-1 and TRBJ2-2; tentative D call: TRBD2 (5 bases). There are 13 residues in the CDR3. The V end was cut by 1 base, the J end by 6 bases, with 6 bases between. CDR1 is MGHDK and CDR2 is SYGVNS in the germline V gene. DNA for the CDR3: TGTGCCAGCAGTGAATCGGGATCCGGGGAGCTGTTTTTT. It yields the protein CASSESGSGELFF. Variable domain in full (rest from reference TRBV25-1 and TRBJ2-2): EADIYQTPRYLVIGTGKKITLECSQTMGHDKMYWYQQDPGMELHLIHYSYGVNSTEKGDLSSESTVSRIRTEHFPLTLESARPSHTSQYLCASSESGSGELFFGEGSRLTVL.

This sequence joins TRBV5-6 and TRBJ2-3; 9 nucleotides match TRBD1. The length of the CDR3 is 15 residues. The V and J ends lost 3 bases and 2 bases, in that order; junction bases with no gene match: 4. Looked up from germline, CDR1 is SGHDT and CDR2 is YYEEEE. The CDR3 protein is CASSYRTGATDTQYF. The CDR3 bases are TGTGCCAGCAGCTACCGGACAGGGGCCACAGATACGCAGTATTTT.

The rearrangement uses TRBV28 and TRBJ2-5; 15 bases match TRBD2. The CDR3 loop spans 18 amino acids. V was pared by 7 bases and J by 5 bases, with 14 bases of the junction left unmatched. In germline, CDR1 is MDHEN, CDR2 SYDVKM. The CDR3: CASTRGGLAGGRGETQYF. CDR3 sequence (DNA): TGTGCCAGCACAAGAGGGGGACTAGCGGGAGGCCGAGGGGAGACCCAGTACTTC. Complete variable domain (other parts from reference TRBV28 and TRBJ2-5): DVKVTQSSRYLVKRTGEKVFLECVQDMDHENMFWYRQDPGLGLRLIYFSYDVKMKEKGDIPEGYSVSREKKERFSLILESASTNQTSMYLCASTRGGLAGGRGETQYFGPGTRLLVL.

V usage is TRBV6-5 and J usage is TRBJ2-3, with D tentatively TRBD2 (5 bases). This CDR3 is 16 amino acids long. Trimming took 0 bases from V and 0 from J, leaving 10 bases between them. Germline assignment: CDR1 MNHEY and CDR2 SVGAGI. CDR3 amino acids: CASSYSAAASTDTQYF. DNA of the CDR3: TGTGCCAGCAGTTACTCAGCAGCGGCTAGCACAGATACGCAGTATTTT.

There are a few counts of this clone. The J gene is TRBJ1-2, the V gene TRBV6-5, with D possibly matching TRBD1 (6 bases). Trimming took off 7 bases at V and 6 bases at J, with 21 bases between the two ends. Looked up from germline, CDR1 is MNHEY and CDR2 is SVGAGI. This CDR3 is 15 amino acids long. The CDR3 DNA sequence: TGTGCCAGCACCGACCGGGAGGGGGGCGTCAATGGCTACACCTTC. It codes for CASTDREGGVNGYTF.

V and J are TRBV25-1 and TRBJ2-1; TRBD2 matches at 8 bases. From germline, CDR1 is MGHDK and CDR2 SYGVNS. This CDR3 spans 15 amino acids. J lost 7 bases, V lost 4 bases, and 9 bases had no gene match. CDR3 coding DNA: TGTGCCAGCAGTGTTGTACTCCCGGGAGGGAATGAGCAGTTCTTC. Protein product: CASSVVLPGGNEQFF. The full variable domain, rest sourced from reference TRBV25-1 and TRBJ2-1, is EADIYQTPRYLVIGTGKKITLECSQTMGHDKMYWYQQDPGMELHLIHYSYGVNSTEKGDLSSESTVSRIRTEHFPLTLESARPSHTSQYLCASSVVLPGGNEQFFGPGTRLTVL.